These 22 T cell receptor beta chains came from one sample sequenced in a study of identical twins. Each CDR3 protein gets one entry after TCRdb re-called the 5' RACE reads with MiXCR. The data contain 400,000 to 550,000 distinct CDR3 sequences, 14% of them seen just once; the ten biggest clones take up more than 0.8%. These data were also filed under a second study, of yellow fever vaccine responses in identical twins.

Source material: CD4+ T cells sorted from blood. The receptors come from a young woman in good health.

V gene TRBV29-1 combines with J gene TRBJ2-7; maybe TRBD1 (6 bases). The V end lost 7 bases, the J end lost 2 bases, and 12 bases lay between the germline ends. Germline V gene lookup returns CDR1 SQVTM and CDR2 ANQGSEA. This CDR3 spans 12 amino acids. The CDR3 DNA reads as TGCAGCGCCCAAGGGGGTGCCTACGAGCAGTACTTC. Amino acids: CSAQGGAYEQYF.

There are many counts of this clonotype. The V gene is TRBV4-2, the J gene TRBJ2-1, with 11 positions matching TRBD2. Germline V gene data show CDR1 as LGHNA and CDR2 as YNFKEQ. V lost 4 bases and J lost 0; bases outside the gene matches: 2. The CDR3 length is 16 residues. The CDR3 loop is CASSRGTSGSYNEQFF. CDR3 bases: TGTGCCAGCAGCCGGGGGACTAGCGGCTCCTACAATGAGCAGTTCTTC.

This clonotype was counted between two and nine times. The chain employs TRBV28 and TRBJ1-5; TRBD1 is a possible D gene (5 bases). The CDR3 is 14 residues long. V was pared by 3 bases and J by 8 bases, with 14 bases between. Looked up from germline, CDR1 is MDHEN and CDR2 is SYDVKM. The CDR3 region is CASSFESGGKPQHF. CDR3 nucleotides: TGTGCCAGCAGTTTCGAGAGCGGGGGTAAGCCCCAGCATTTT.

The rearrangement uses TRBV16 and TRBJ2-7; D is possibly TRBD2 (6 bases). The CDR3 sequence is 14 residues long. In germline, CDR1 is KGHSY, CDR2 FQNENV. V was clipped by 2 bases and J by 4 bases, with 12 bases between them. In DNA form, the CDR3 reads TGTGCCAGCAGCCAACGCGGAGGGGCATACGAGCAGTACTTC. Translation gives CASSQRGGAYEQYF.

This sequence joins TRBV9 and TRBJ2-2; TRBD1 matches 8 bases. Per germline, CDR1 SGDLS and CDR2 YYNGEE. The CDR3 runs to 14 residues. Trimming removed 3 bases from V and 7 bases from J; junction bases left unmatched: 5. The CDR3 here is CASSAQGAGGELFF. The CDR3 region has the DNA TGTGCCAGCAGCGCTCAGGGGGCGGGCGGGGAGCTGTTTTTT.

This clonotype was seen ten or more times. J is TRBJ1-1 and V is TRBV3-1, with TRBD1 as a possible D gene (5 bases). CDR3 length: 15 amino acids. Trimming removed 2 bases from V and 7 bases from J, with 17 bases in between. CDR1 and CDR2 (germline): LGHDT, YNNKEL (reference sequence). The CDR3 DNA reads TGTGCCAGCAGCCAAACCATGGGGGGTCAAGGTGAAGCTTTCTTT. As protein: CASSQTMGGQGEAFF.

This clonotype was counted between two and nine times. For the CDR3, the DNA is TGTGCCAGCAAGGGGACAGGGGAGATTAATTCACCCCTCCACTTT. It translates to CASKGTGEINSPLHF. V usage is TRBV27 and J usage is TRBJ1-6, with 10 nucleotides matching TRBD1. The CDR3 sequence is 15 residues long. J was trimmed by 6 bases and V by 7 bases; bases with no gene match: 6. The germline V gene has CDR1 MNHEY and CDR2 SMNVEV (reference sequence).

This clonotype occurred many times. This chain connects TRBV12-3 or TRBV12-4 to TRBJ1-4, with D maybe TRBD1 (5 bases). Trimming took 6 bases from V and 10 from J, leaving 18 bases between them. There are 14 residues in the CDR3. For the CDR3, the DNA is TGTGCCAGCAGCAAAGCCGGGACGAGTGGAAAACTGTTTTTT. Encoded protein: CASSKAGTSGKLFF.

The chain carries TRBV7-2 and TRBJ2-7, with 9 bases matching TRBD1. The CDR3 covers 17 residues. Germline V gives CDR1 SGHTA, CDR2 FQGNSA. The ends lost 1 base at V and 2 bases at J; junction bases unmatched: 9. CDR3 DNA: TGTGCCAGCAGCTTAGGAAGGGGTGGGACAGGGACCTACGAGCAGTACTTC. It specifies CASSLGRGGTGTYEQYF.

This clonotype was observed a few times. The V and J genes are TRBV5-1 and TRBJ2-7, with D possibly called TRBD1 or TRBD2 (6 bases each). V lost 6 bases to trimming and J lost 5 bases, with 15 bases between them. Germline loops: CDR1 SGHRS, CDR2 YFSETQ. The CDR3 covers 13 residues. CDR3 sequence reads: CASNWGANNEQYF. CDR3 bases: TGCGCCAGCAATTGGGGGGCTAACAACGAGCAGTACTTC.

V and J are TRBV28 and TRBJ2-1; 9 bases are a match to TRBD2. V shed 3 bases, J shed 0 bases, and the junction held 6 bases outside the gene matches. CDR1 is MDHEN and CDR2 is SYDVKM in the germline V gene. CDR3 size: 17 residues. The CDR3 nucleotides are TGTGCCAGCAGTTTCTCTAGACTAGCGGACTCCTACAATGAGCAGTTCTTC. Encoded protein: CASSFSRLADSYNEQFF. Full variable domain (remainder filled in from reference TRBV28 and TRBJ2-1): DVKVTQSSRYLVKRTGEKVFLECVQDMDHENMFWYRQDPGLGLRLIYFSYDVKMKEKGDIPEGYSVSREKKERFSLILESASTNQTSMYLCASSFSRLADSYNEQFFGPGTRLTVL.

V gene TRBV3-1 combines with J gene TRBJ1-2; a possible D gene is TRBD1 (6 bases). Trimming took 2 bases from V and 7 from J, leaving 14 bases between them. Germline lookup yields CDR1 LGHDT and CDR2 YNNKEL (reference sequence). CDR3 length: 14 amino acids. CDR3 sequence reads: CASSQNIPGVGYTF. The CDR3 DNA reads TGTGCCAGCAGCCAAAATATCCCAGGGGTTGGCTACACCTTC.

This clonotype was found a few times. The rearrangement uses TRBV24-1 and TRBJ2-2, with 8 nucleotides matching TRBD1. Germline V gene lookup returns CDR1 KGHDR and CDR2 SFDVKD. J lost 5 bases, V lost 9 bases, and 22 bases had no gene match. The CDR3 length is 19 residues. DNA of the CDR3: TGTGCCACCGGCTCACACCAGCGAGGAGGACAGGGCCTAACCGGGGAGCTGTTTTTT. It is translated as CATGSHQRGGQGLTGELFF.

This chain links TRBV2 with TRBJ2-7; TRBD2 is a possible D gene (6 bases). V lost 6 bases, J lost 7 bases, and 19 bases lay in between. There are 14 residues in the CDR3. Germline V gives CDR1 SNHLY, CDR2 FYNNEI. CDR3 DNA sequence: TGTGCCAGCAGCCGGGGCCCCTCGGGGGAAGAGCAGTACTTC. This gives the protein CASSRGPSGEEQYF.

This chain links TRBV12-3 or TRBV12-4 with TRBJ1-4; tentatively, D is TRBD1 (5 bases). The CDR3 is made up of 18 amino acids. V lost 0 bases and J lost 7, with 21 bases in between. The DNA of the CDR3 is TGTGCCAGCAGTTTAGCCACCCCTTTGGGGGGGATAGCTGAAAAACTGTTTTTT. Its protein product is CASSLATPLGGIAEKLFF.

This clonotype turned up a few times. The chain employs TRBV20-1 and TRBJ2-7; TRBD1 matches 9 bases. Germline V gene lookup returns CDR1 DFQATT and CDR2 SNEGSKA (reference sequence). The trim removed 6 bases at V and 2 bases at J, leaving 11 bases unmatched. The CDR3 is 15 amino acids. The CDR3 nucleotides are TGCAGTGCCCCCCGCGGGACAGGGCCAACCTACGAGCAGTACTTC. As protein: CSAPRGTGPTYEQYF.

The genes are TRBV6-5 and TRBJ2-5; D ambiguous. V lost 0 bases and J 5 bases, leaving 13 bases between the germline ends. In germline, CDR1 is MNHEY, CDR2 SVGAGI. This CDR3 spans 15 amino acids. CDR3 amino acids: CASSYSFDGGETQYF. The CDR3 nucleotides are TGTGCCAGCAGTTACTCATTCGACGGTGGGGAGACCCAGTACTTC.

This clonotype occurred a few times. This chain joins TRBV2 and TRBJ2-7; weak D call: TRBD1 (6 bases). The germline V and J ends were trimmed by 7 bases and 1 base, with 11 bases remaining between them. CDR1 is SNHLY and CDR2 is FYNNEI in the germline V gene. This CDR3 comprises 13 residues. The CDR3 here is CASTLRGSYEQYF. In nucleotides, the CDR3 is TGTGCCAGCACCCTGAGGGGGTCCTACGAGCAGTACTTC.

At least ten counts were recorded for this clonotype. The chain carries TRBV10-3 and TRBJ2-5; possible D gene TRBD2, 5 bases. Trimming shortened V by 3 bases and J by 7 bases, and 15 bases separated the two germline ends. Per the germline V gene, CDR1 is ENHRY and CDR2 is SYGVKD. The CDR3 contains 14 residues. This chain's CDR3 is CAISEAVRARTQYF. In DNA, the CDR3 is TGTGCCATCAGTGAAGCTGTGAGGGCACGGACCCAGTACTTC.

V is TRBV4-2 and J is TRBJ2-3; D possibly matches TRBD1 or TRBD2 (5 bases each). Trimming shortened V by 1 base and J by 2 bases, and 10 bases separated the two germline ends. CDR3 length equals 15 residues. The germline V gene encodes CDR1 LGHNA and CDR2 YNFKEQ. CDR3 residues: CASSQVLGDTDTQYF. The CDR3 bases are TGTGCCAGCAGCCAAGTTCTGGGGGACACAGATACGCAGTATTTT.

This clonotype has ten or more counts. V is TRBV20-1 and J is TRBJ2-7, with D perhaps TRBD1 or TRBD2 (6 bases each). This CDR3 has 15 residues. The V and J ends lost 3 bases and 6 bases respectively, with 21 bases between them. From germline, CDR1 is DFQATT and CDR2 SNEGSKA (reference sequence). CDR3 amino acids: CSARYPGTQGGEQYF. The CDR3 coding sequence is TGCAGTGCTAGGTACCCCGGGACTCAAGGGGGCGAGCAGTACTTC.

The chain joins TRBV20-1 to TRBJ1-5; D gene uncertain. The CDR3 loop spans 14 amino acids. CDR1 is DFQATT and CDR2 is SNEGSKA in the germline V gene (reference sequence). V was trimmed by 6 bases and J by 5 bases, leaving 17 bases between them. The CDR3: CSAELVGSDQPQHF. The CDR3 region has the DNA TGCAGTGCCGAACTCGTCGGGTCGGATCAGCCCCAGCATTTT.